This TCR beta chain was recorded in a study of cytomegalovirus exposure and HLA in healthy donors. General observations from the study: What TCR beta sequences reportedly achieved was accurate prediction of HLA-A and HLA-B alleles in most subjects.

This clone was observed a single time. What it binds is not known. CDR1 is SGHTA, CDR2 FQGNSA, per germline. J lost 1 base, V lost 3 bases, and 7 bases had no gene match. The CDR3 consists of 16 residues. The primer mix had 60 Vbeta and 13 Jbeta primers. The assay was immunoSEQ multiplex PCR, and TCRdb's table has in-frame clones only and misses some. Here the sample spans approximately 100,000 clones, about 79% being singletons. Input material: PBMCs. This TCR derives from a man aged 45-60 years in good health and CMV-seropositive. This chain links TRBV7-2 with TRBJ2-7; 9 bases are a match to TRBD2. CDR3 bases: TGTGCCAGCAGCTTGGCAACTAGCGGGTTATCCTACGAGCAGTACTTC. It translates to CASSLATSGLSYEQYF.